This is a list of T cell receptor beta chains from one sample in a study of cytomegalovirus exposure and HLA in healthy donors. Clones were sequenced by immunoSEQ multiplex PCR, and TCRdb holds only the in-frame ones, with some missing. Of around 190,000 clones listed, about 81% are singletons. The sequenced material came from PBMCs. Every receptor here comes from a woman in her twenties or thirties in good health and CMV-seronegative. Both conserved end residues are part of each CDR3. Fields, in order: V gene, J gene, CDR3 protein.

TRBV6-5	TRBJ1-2	CASRINRGLLQGYTF
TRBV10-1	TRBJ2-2	CASSASAGELFF
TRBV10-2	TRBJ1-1	CASRERSDNTEAFF
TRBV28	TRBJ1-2	CASSLGAANGYTF
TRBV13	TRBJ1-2	CASSLEGEFNYGYTF
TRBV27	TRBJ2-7	CASTTGGYEQYF
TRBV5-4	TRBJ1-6	CASSVQGAHSPLHF
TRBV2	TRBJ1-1	CASSEAQGGTEAFF
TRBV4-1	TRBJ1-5	CASSQTPNQGVSNQPQHF
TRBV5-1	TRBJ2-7	CASSSDGYEQYF
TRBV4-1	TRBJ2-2	CASSHTGELFF
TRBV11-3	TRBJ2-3	CASSRSGRSDTQYF
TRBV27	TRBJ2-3	CASSTFSGGRGDTQYF
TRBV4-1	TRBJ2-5	CASSQGVTLTSDETQYF
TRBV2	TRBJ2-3	CASSEEAGPTDTQYF
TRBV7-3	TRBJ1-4	CASSQTGGREKLFF
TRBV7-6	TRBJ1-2	CASSPDRVRDGYTF
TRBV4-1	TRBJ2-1	CASSPRHPPSTPLDNEQFF